Listed below are T cell receptor beta chains from one sample, sequenced in a study of cytomegalovirus exposure and HLA in healthy donors. Data came from immunoSEQ multiplex PCR; TCRdb stores just in-frame clones and leaves some out. The sample totals about 25,000 clones. The sequenced material came from PBMCs. The source of these receptors is a male donor in good health and CMV-seropositive. Both conserved end residues are part of each CDR3. The D gene is left open where the match is weak.

J gene,D gene,V gene,CDR3 DNA,CDR3 protein
TRBJ2-7,TRBD2,TRBV4-3,TGCGCCAGCAGCCAAGATGCACCGGGACTAGCGGGAGAGTACGAGCAGTACTTC,CASSQDAPGLAGEYEQYF
TRBJ2-7,TRBD1,TRBV6-5,TGTGCCAGCAGTTCATGGTCAGGGGGCGTCTTCTACGAGCAGTACTTC,CASSSWSGGVFYEQYF
TRBJ1-5,TRBD1,TRBV6-5,TGTGCCAGCAGGCCAGGGGGCGGACAGCCCCAGCATTTT,CASRPGGGQPQHF
TRBJ2-7,TRBD1,TRBV28,TGTGCCAGCAGTTTACGGACAGGGGAAACCTCCGAGCAGTACTTC,CASSLRTGETSEQYF
TRBJ1-1,TRBD1,TRBV7-8,TGTGCCAGCAGCTGGACAGGGGGCGCACGAGCTTTCTTT,CASSWTGGARAFF
TRBJ1-1,.,TRBV14,TGTGCCAGCAGCCAAGTAGGGGTCCTTTCTATGAACACTGAAGCTTTCTTT,CASSQVGVLSMNTEAFF
TRBJ1-4,.,TRBV7-9,TGTGCCAGCAGCCCTTCCGCTAATGAAAAACTGTTTTTT,CASSPSANEKLFF
TRBJ1-2,TRBD1,TRBV28,TGTGCCAGCAGTCCCGAGGACAGGTCCCAGGATGCTGGCTATGGCTACACCTTC,CASSPEDRSQDAGYGYTF
TRBJ2-5,.,TRBV5-1,TGCGCCAGCAGCTTTACGACATCCACCCAAGAGACCCAGTACTTC,CASSFTTSTQETQYF
TRBJ2-5,.,TRBV28,TGTGCCAGCAGTTTAGGGGAGAACCAAGAGACCCAGTACTTC,CASSLGENQETQYF
TRBJ2-7,TRBD1,TRBV28,TGTGCCAGCAGTCCAACCCGGACAGGGACCGAGCAGTACTTC,CASSPTRTGTEQYF
TRBJ2-7,.,TRBV5-1,TGCGCCAGCTCGGGGGACGGAGCCTACGAGCAGTACTTC,CASSGDGAYEQYF
TRBJ2-5,TRBD1,TRBV5-1,TGCGCCAGCAGCGCCTCGACAGGACAGGAAGAGACCCAGTACTTC,CASSASTGQEETQYF
TRBJ1-1,.,TRBV6-6,TGTGCCAGCGGCGGACAGCTTGGAGCTGAAGCTTTCTTT,CASGGQLGAEAFF